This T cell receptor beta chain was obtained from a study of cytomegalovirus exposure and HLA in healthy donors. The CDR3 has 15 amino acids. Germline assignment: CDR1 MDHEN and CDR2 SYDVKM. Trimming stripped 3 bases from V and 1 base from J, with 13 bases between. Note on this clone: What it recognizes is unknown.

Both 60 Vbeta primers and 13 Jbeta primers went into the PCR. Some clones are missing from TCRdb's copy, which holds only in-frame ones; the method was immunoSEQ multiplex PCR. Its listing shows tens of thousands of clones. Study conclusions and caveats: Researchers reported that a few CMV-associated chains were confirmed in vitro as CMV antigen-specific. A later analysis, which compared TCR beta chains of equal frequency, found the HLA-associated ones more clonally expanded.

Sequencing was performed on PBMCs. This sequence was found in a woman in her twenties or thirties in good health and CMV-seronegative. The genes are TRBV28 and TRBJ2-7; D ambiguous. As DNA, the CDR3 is TGTGCCAGCAGTTTGAGTAGTCCCCCTTCCTACGAGCAGTACTTC. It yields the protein CASSLSSPPSYEQYF.